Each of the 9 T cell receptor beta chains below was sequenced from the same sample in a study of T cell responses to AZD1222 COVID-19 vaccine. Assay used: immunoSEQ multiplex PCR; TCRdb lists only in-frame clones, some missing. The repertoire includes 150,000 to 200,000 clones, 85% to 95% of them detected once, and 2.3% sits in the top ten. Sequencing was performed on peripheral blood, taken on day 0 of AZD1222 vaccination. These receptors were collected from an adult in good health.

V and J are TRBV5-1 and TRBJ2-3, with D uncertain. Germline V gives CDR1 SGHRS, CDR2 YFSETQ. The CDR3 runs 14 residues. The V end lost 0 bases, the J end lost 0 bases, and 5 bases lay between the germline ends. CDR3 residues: CASSLDSSTDTQYF. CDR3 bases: TGCGCCAGCAGCTTGGATTCTAGCACAGATACGCAGTATTTT.

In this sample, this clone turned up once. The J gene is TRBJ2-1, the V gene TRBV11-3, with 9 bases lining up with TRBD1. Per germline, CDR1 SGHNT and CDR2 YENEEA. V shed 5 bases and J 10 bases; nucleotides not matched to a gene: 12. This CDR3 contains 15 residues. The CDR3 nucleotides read TGTGCCAGCAGCCCTGGGACAGGGCCCCTCGGGGAGCAGTTCTTC. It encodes CASSPGTGPLGEQFF.

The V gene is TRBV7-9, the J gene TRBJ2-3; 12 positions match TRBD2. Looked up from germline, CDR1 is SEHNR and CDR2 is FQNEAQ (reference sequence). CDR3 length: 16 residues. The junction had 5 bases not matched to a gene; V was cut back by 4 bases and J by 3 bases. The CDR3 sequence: CASSSRGTSGTDTQYF. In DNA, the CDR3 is TGTGCCAGCAGCTCTCGGGGGACTAGCGGGACAGATACGCAGTATTTT.

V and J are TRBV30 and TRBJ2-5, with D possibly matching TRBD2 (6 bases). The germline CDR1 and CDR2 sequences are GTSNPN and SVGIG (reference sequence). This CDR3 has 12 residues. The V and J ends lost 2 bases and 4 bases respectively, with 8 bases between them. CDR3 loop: CAWSQGGETQYF. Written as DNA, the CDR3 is TGTGCCTGGAGTCAGGGAGGAGAGACCCAGTACTTC.

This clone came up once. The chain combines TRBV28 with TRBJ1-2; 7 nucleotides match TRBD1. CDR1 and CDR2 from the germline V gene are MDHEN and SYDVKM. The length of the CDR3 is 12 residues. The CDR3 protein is CASAGGNYGYTF. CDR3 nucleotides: TGTGCTTCCGCAGGGGGTAACTATGGCTACACCTTC.

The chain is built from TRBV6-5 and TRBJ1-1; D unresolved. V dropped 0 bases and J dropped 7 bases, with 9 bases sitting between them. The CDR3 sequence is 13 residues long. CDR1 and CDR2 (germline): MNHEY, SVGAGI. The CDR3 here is CASSYSIGSEAFF. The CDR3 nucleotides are TGTGCCAGCAGTTACTCGATAGGCAGTGAAGCTTTCTTT.

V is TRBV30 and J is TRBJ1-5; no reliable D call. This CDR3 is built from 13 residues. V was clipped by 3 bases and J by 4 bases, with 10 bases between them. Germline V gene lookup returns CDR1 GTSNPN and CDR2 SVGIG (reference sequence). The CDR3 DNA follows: TGTGCCTGGAGCCAACCATTAAATCAGCCCCAGCATTTT. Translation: CAWSQPLNQPQHF.

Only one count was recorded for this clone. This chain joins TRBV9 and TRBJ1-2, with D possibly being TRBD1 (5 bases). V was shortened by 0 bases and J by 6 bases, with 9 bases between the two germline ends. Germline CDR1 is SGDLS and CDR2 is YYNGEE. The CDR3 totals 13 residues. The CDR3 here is CASSVGLGHGYTF. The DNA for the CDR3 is TGTGCCAGCAGCGTAGGATTGGGGCATGGCTACACCTTC. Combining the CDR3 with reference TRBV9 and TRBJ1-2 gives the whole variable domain DSGVTQTPKHLITATGQRVTLRCSPRSGDLSVYWYQQSLDQGLQFLIQYYNGEERAKGNILERFSAQQFPDLHSELNLSSLELGDSALYFCASSVGLGHGYTFGSGTRLTVV.

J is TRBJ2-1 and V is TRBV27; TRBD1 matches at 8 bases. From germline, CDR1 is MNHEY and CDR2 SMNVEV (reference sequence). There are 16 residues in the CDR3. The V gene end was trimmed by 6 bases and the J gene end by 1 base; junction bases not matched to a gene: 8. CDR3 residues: CASSRQGAWSYNEQFF. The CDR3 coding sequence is TGTGCCAGCAGCCGCCAGGGGGCTTGGTCCTACAATGAGCAGTTCTTC.